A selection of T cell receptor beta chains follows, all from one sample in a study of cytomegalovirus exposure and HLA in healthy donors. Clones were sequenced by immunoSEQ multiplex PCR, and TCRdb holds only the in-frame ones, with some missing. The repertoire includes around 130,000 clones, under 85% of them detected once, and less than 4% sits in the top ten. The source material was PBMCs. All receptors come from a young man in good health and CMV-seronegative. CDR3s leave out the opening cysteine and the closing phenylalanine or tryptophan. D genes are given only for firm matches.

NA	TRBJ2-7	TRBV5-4	ASSPRGALHRSSYEQY
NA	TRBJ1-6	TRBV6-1	ASTWGDNNSPLH
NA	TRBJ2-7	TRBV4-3	ASSQVLEVEQY
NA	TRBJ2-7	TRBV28	ASSSPRGTYEQY
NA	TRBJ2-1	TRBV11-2	ASSLGLATSYNEQF
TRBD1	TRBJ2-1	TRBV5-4	ASSVPTGEAYEQF
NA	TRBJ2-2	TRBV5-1	ASSLAWEGVTGELF
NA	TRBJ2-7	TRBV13	ASSLNIDEQY
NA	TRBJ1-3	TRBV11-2	ASSPRLSGGHLPGNTIY
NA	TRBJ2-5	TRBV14	ASTYSRVGTQY
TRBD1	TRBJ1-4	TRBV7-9	ASSRPDRGLINEKLF
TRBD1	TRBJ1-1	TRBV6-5	ASSTDRGYTEAF
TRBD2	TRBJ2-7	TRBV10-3	AISEAAGGFYEQY
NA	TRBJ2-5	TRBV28	ASSLPALQETQY
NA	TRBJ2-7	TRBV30	AWSEGYEQY
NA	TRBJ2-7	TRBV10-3	AIREGPSSSYEQY
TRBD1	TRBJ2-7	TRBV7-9	ASSLSDRAYEQY
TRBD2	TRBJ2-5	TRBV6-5	ASSPITPGGSQY